This T cell receptor (beta chain) was sequenced for a study of T cells expressing NK-cell markers. There are 14 residues in the CDR3. The germline V gene has CDR1 PRHDT and CDR2 FYEKMQ (reference sequence). TCRdb reprocessed the 5' RACE reads; each CDR3 protein has one entry and no DNA is given. Across about 260,000 distinct CDR3 sequences, the top ten clones capture 0.39% of the sample. Sequences were obtained from blood T cells: a sorted CD56 or NKG2C T cell subset, CD4+ or CD8+ T cells, or bulk PBMC T cells (not recorded which). This clonotype originated in a young man in good health. The chain uses TRBV13 and TRBJ1-1. The CDR3 spells CASSRAAVNTEAFF.